This T cell receptor beta chain came from a study of response to subunit inactivated influenza vaccine. Overall study results and limits: The authors suggested that few new T cells are recruited per seasonal influenza vaccination.

Turning to this clonotype: The antigen remains unidentified.

In germline, CDR1 is MNHNS, CDR2 SASEGT. V was pared by 5 bases and J by 7 bases, with 8 bases of the junction left unmatched. The CDR3 extends over 14 amino acids. TCRdb used MiXCR to reprocess the RT-PCR reads, holding one entry per CDR3 protein. The sample holds about 500,000 distinct CDR3 sequences, about 17% seen once. The clonotype was recovered from a man aged 50-75 years who received an inactivated influenza vaccine. Sample: CD4+ T cells sorted from PBMCs, taken 23 to 25 months after vaccination. The chain has TRBV6-1 and TRBJ1-5; 7 bases map to TRBD1. Here the CDR3 DNA reads TGTGCCAGCAGTCGGGACAGAGCCCAGCAGCCCCAGCATTTT. This translates into CASSRDRAQQPQHF.